Detailed here is one T cell receptor (beta chain). The antigen remains unidentified. This sample is part of a study of CD8 T cells in ankylosing spondylitis. Study conclusions and caveats: A motif of roughly 8 highly homologous TCR beta variants was seen as apparently characteristic of ankylosing spondylitis blood.

The CDR3 is 13 residues long. Trimming stripped 4 bases from V and 1 base from J, with 7 bases between. Per the germline V gene, CDR1 is LNHDA and CDR2 is SQIVND (reference sequence). TCRdb independently ran MiXCR on the 5' RACE reads; one entry per CDR3 protein. In the table there are over 700,000 distinct CDR3 sequences, around 19% of which are singletons. The chain joins TRBV19 to TRBJ1-1; D not certain. Source material: blood, either unsorted or a sorted T cell fraction (not recorded which). This clonotype was obtained from a male donor with ankylosing spondylitis. The CDR3 sequence is CASSTYGNTEAFF. The CDR3 nucleotides are TGTGCCAGTAGTACCTATGGGAACACTGAAGCTTTCTTT.